What follows are 30 T cell receptor beta chains derived from one specimen sequenced in a study of neurological immune-mediated disorders. Using its own MiXCR run on the 5' RACE reads, TCRdb lists one record per CDR3 protein. The sample includes around 29,000 distinct CDR3 sequences, about an eighth seen only once; the top ten take about 6%. Input material: PBMCs. The receptors here all came from a woman in her fifties or sixties in good health.

In this sample, this clonotype turned up many times. The chain's CDR3 is CASSLGEGGPYNEQFF. In DNA, the CDR3 is TGCGCCAGCAGCTTGGGAGAGGGGGGGCCTTACAATGAGCAGTTCTTC. The V gene is TRBV5-1, the J gene TRBJ2-1; D possibly corresponds to TRBD2 (7 bases). The CDR3 is 16 residues long. Germline V gene lookup returns CDR1 SGHRS and CDR2 YFSETQ. V was pared by 0 bases and J by 4 bases, with 14 bases between. Full variable domain (missing parts from reference TRBV5-1 and TRBJ2-1): KAGVTQTPRYLIKTRGQQVTLSCSPISGHRSVSWYQQTPGQGLQFLFEYFSETQRNKGNFPGRFSGRQFSNSRSEMNVSTLELGDSALYLCASSLGEGGPYNEQFFGPGTRLTVL.

The table lists this clonotype with many counts. The chain is built from TRBV6-2 or TRBV6-3 and TRBJ2-7, with D possibly matching TRBD1 (6 bases). This CDR3 contains 15 residues. In germline, CDR1 is MNHEY, CDR2 SVGEGT. V lost 7 bases and J 3 bases, leaving 19 bases between the germline ends. The CDR3 bases are TGTGCCAGCACCGAAGGTCTACAGGGCGGCTACGAGCAGTACTTC. Its protein product is CASTEGLQGGYEQYF.

This clonotype was recorded many times. This sequence joins TRBV11-2 and TRBJ2-3; D call uncertain. Trimming pared 0 bases from V and 4 bases from J, leaving 20 bases between. The germline CDR1 and CDR2 sequences are SGHAT and FQNNGV. The CDR3 covers 18 residues. CDR3 sequence (DNA): TGTGCCAGCAGCTTAGACCCGGGTCCAGTGATGGGTCCAGATACGCAGTATTTT. This gives the protein CASSLDPGPVMGPDTQYF.

The chain couples TRBV2 to TRBJ2-6; no clear D. The germline V and J ends were trimmed by 7 bases and 4 bases, with 8 bases remaining between them. CDR1 and CDR2 (germline): SNHLY, FYNNEI. The CDR3 sequence is 13 residues long. The CDR3 loop reads CASTQEGANVLTF. CDR3 sequence (DNA): TGTGCCAGCACCCAGGAGGGGGCCAACGTCCTGACTTTC.

Ten or more counts support this clonotype. The chain joins TRBV20-1 to TRBJ2-2; D assignment may be TRBD1 or TRBD2 (6 bases each). V was clipped by 1 base and J by 0 bases, with 12 bases between them. In germline, CDR1 is DFQATT, CDR2 SNEGSKA (reference sequence). This CDR3 comprises 16 residues. The CDR3 nucleotides read TGCAGTGCTAGAGGAGGGGGGTCAGCGAACACCGGGGAGCTGTTTTTT. It translates to CSARGGGSANTGELFF.

This clonotype is a singleton in its sample. This may be a read error: a much more frequent sequence differs by one nucleotide. The chain couples TRBV10-3 to TRBJ1-5, with D possibly being TRBD1 (5 bases). Germline values: CDR1 ENHRY, CDR2 SYGVKD. V shed 4 bases and J shed 5 bases, with 9 bases lying between them. This CDR3 is 13 amino acids long. The CDR3 reads CAISGDADQPQHF. The DNA of the CDR3 is TGTGCCATCAGTGGGGACGCCGATCAGCCCCAGCATTTT.

Ten or more counts support this clonotype. This chain joins TRBV27 and TRBJ2-5, with 7 bases fitting TRBD2. Germline CDR1 reads MNHEY; CDR2 reads SMNVEV (reference sequence). This CDR3 is built from 13 residues. The junction had 9 bases not matched to a gene; V was cut back by 9 bases and J by 5 bases. DNA for the CDR3: TGTGCCAGTCGGGCGGGGGACTTTGAGACCCAGTACTTC. Protein product: CASRAGDFETQYF.

This clonotype was observed at least ten times. The rearrangement uses TRBV6-2 or TRBV6-3 and TRBJ1-5; 9 nucleotides align to TRBD1. The germline V gene encodes CDR1 MNHEY and CDR2 SVGEGT. This CDR3 spans 17 amino acids. Trimming at V came to 6 bases and at J to 4 bases, leaving 13 bases not matched to a gene. The CDR3 loop is CASSPRDRASLNQPQHF. The CDR3 DNA sequence: TGTGCCAGCAGCCCCCGGGACAGGGCGTCCCTAAATCAGCCCCAGCATTTT.

This clonotype was recorded many times. The genes are TRBV6-5 and TRBJ2-1; 15 bases match TRBD2. CDR1 is MNHEY, CDR2 SVGAGI, per germline. V shed 5 bases and J 3 bases; nucleotides not matched to a gene: 5. This CDR3 has 17 amino acids. DNA of the CDR3: TGTGCCAGCAGTCAGGGACTAGCGGGGGGCTACTACAATGAGCAGTTCTTC. Protein: CASSQGLAGGYYNEQFF.

This clonotype has a count of ten or more. CDR3: CSARNRGYGYTF. CDR3 DNA: TGCAGTGCTAGGAACAGGGGGTATGGCTACACCTTC. The J gene is TRBJ1-2, the V gene TRBV20-1; 8 positions agree with TRBD1. J gave up 5 bases and V 3 bases, and 2 bases lay outside the gene matches. CDR3 length equals 12 residues. From germline, CDR1 is DFQATT and CDR2 SNEGSKA (reference sequence).

The table lists this clonotype with many counts. The V and J genes are TRBV6-2 or TRBV6-3 and TRBJ1-2, with D maybe TRBD1 (6 bases). The V end was cut by 6 bases, the J end by 1 base, with 9 bases between. The germline V gene has CDR1 MNHEY and CDR2 SVGEGT. CDR3 size: 13 residues. DNA of the CDR3: TGTGCCAGCAGCCAGGACAGTAACTATGGCTACACCTTC. Translating gives CASSQDSNYGYTF.

The sample holds many counts of this clonotype. The chain carries TRBV5-1 and TRBJ1-6, with a tentative D call TRBD1 (5 bases). Per germline, CDR1 SGHRS and CDR2 YFSETQ. The CDR3 sequence is 17 residues long. Trimming took 2 bases from V and 4 from J, leaving 16 bases between them. The CDR3 DNA sequence: TGCGCCAGCAGCTTCGAGCCCGGGACGGTGTATAATTCACCCCTCCACTTT. It translates to CASSFEPGTVYNSPLHF. The whole variable domain, remainder taken from reference TRBV5-1 and TRBJ1-6, is KAGVTQTPRYLIKTRGQQVTLSCSPISGHRSVSWYQQTPGQGLQFLFEYFSETQRNKGNFPGRFSGRQFSNSRSEMNVSTLELGDSALYLCASSFEPGTVYNSPLHFGNGTRLTVT.

This clonotype has at least ten counts. This chain links TRBV27 with TRBJ2-5; D is possibly TRBD2 (6 bases). This CDR3 has 15 amino acids. With 7 bases removed from V and 1 base from J, the gap between germline ends came to 16 bases. Germline values: CDR1 MNHEY, CDR2 SMNVEV (reference sequence). The CDR3 DNA reads TGTGCCAGCAAGAGAAATAGCGGTTTCCAAGAGACCCAGTACTTC. It encodes CASKRNSGFQETQYF.

This clonotype was counted at least ten times. V and J are TRBV7-9 and TRBJ2-3, with a weak D call TRBD2 (5 bases). The V end lost 5 bases, the J end lost 5 bases, and 11 bases lay between the germline ends. CDR1 and CDR2 (germline): SEHNR, FQNEAQ (reference sequence). CDR3 length equals 13 residues. CDR3 region: CASSVQGRDTQYF. DNA of the CDR3: TGTGCCAGCAGCGTCCAAGGGAGAGATACGCAGTATTTT.

This clonotype has at least ten counts. This chain connects TRBV27 to TRBJ1-5; no clear D. Trimming took off 5 bases at V and 4 bases at J, with 9 bases between the two ends. This CDR3 contains 13 residues. Germline V gene lookup returns CDR1 MNHEY and CDR2 SMNVEV (reference sequence). CDR3 residues: CASSRGRNQPQHF. The CDR3, as DNA: TGTGCCAGCAGTCGGGGAAGGAATCAGCCCCAGCATTTT.

This clonotype was seen many times. The chain combines TRBV5-1 with TRBJ2-3, with D possibly being TRBD2 (6 bases). The germline V gene encodes CDR1 SGHRS and CDR2 YFSETQ. This CDR3 has 15 amino acids. V was trimmed by 2 bases and J by 0 bases, leaving 10 bases between them. CDR3 DNA: TGCGCCAGCAGCTTTACCGGGACTAGCACAGATACGCAGTATTTT. Amino acids: CASSFTGTSTDTQYF.

This clonotype was detected ten times or more. The CDR3 spells CASTLRGGENTEAFF. Written as DNA, the CDR3 is TGTGCCAGCACCTTGCGGGGGGGCGAGAACACTGAAGCTTTCTTT. The gene calls are TRBV6-1 and TRBJ1-1, with a tentative D call TRBD1 (6 bases). Trimming stripped 7 bases from V and 1 base from J, with 16 bases between. Germline V lookup: CDR1 MNHNS, CDR2 SASEGT. This CDR3 is 15 amino acids long.

This clonotype was seen many times. In nucleotides, the CDR3 is TGTGCCAGCAGCTTATCTTTCGGATATAGTCAGCCCCAGCATTTT. This encodes CASSLSFGYSQPQHF. V gene TRBV7-2 combines with J gene TRBJ1-5; D unclear. The CDR3 loop spans 15 amino acids. V dropped 2 bases and J dropped 6 bases, with 14 bases sitting between them. Germline CDR1 SGHTA, CDR2 FQGNSA.

This clonotype has a count of ten or more. This CDR3 is CASSHRVNTQYF. The CDR3, as DNA: TGTGCCAGCAGCCACAGGGTGAATACGCAGTATTTT. The chain is built from TRBV7-9 and TRBJ2-3, with D perhaps matching TRBD1 (6 bases). Germline lookup yields CDR1 SEHNR and CDR2 FQNEAQ (reference sequence). V was shortened by 5 bases and J by 7 bases, with 10 bases between the two germline ends. The CDR3 sequence is 12 residues long. Based on the CDR3 plus reference TRBV7-9 and TRBJ2-3, the full variable domain is DTGVSQNPRHKITKRGQNVTFRCDPISEHNRLYWYRQTLGQGPEFLTYFQNEAQLEKSRLLSDRFSAERPKGSFSTLEIQRTEQGDSAMYLCASSHRVNTQYFGPGTRLTVL.

There are many counts of this clonotype. The chain combines TRBV5-6 with TRBJ2-3, with a tentative D call TRBD2 (5 bases). Germline values: CDR1 SGHDT, CDR2 YYEEEE. CDR3 length: 11 residues. Trimming shortened V by 4 bases and J by 6 bases, and 6 bases separated the two germline ends. The CDR3 protein is CASSPGDTQYF. DNA for the CDR3: TGTGCCAGCAGCCCGGGGGATACGCAGTATTTT.

This clonotype was recorded many times. The V call is TRBV6-6, the J call TRBJ2-7; TRBD2 agrees at 14 bases. V shed 1 base, J shed 2 bases, and the junction held 7 bases outside the gene matches. Germline CDR1 reads MNHNY; CDR2 reads SVGAGI (reference sequence). The CDR3 contains 18 residues. CDR3 protein: CASSYYGTSGGLAYEQYF. The CDR3 DNA sequence: TGTGCCAGCAGTTACTACGGGACTAGCGGGGGTCTTGCCTACGAGCAGTACTTC.

This clonotype was seen repeatedly, ten times or more. The CDR3 reads CASSQQGLHYGYTF. The CDR3, as DNA: TGTGCCAGCAGCCAACAGGGGCTACACTATGGCTACACCTTC. The genes are TRBV3-1 and TRBJ1-2, with a tentative D call TRBD1 (6 bases). Germline CDR1 and CDR2: LGHDT and YNNKEL (reference sequence). The CDR3 consists of 14 residues. Trimming removed 2 bases from V and 3 bases from J, with 10 bases in between.

At least ten counts were recorded for this clonotype. V and J are TRBV5-1 and TRBJ1-4; TRBD1 matches 9 bases. The CDR3 has 15 residues. Germline CDR1 reads SGHRS; CDR2 reads YFSETQ. Trimming at V came to 5 bases and at J to 3 bases, leaving 5 bases not matched to a gene. The CDR3 protein is CASSGGTGSNEKLFF. The CDR3 DNA follows: TGCGCCAGCAGTGGAGGGACAGGGTCTAATGAAAAACTGTTTTTT.

J is TRBJ2-7 and V is TRBV18; TRBD1 aligns across 7 bases. Trimming at V came to 3 bases and at J to 4 bases, leaving 6 bases not matched to a gene. The CDR3 contains 14 residues. The germline V gene encodes CDR1 KGHSH and CDR2 LQKENI. DNA for the CDR3: TGTGCCAGCTCACCCGAGACAGGGTTATACGAGCAGTACTTC. It translates to CASSPETGLYEQYF.

This clonotype appeared many times. The chain links TRBV6-2 or TRBV6-3 to TRBJ1-3, with a tentative D call TRBD1 (5 bases). Trimming cost V 6 bases and J 4 bases, with 10 bases left between them. Germline loops: CDR1 MNHEY, CDR2 SVGEGT. The CDR3 covers 13 residues. CDR3 loop: CASSSGAGNTIYF. CDR3 DNA: TGTGCCAGCAGCTCTGGGGCCGGAAACACCATATATTTT.

This clonotype was counted ten times or more. This sequence joins TRBV20-1 and TRBJ2-3; 7 nucleotides match TRBD2. Germline V gene lookup returns CDR1 DFQATT and CDR2 SNEGSKA (reference sequence). Trimming removed 1 base from V and 5 bases from J; junction bases left unmatched: 3. The CDR3 contains 13 residues. In DNA, the CDR3 is TGCAGTGCTAGAGTGGCGGGGGTAGATACGCAGTATTTT. It codes for CSARVAGVDTQYF.

This clonotype appeared a few times. The chain combines TRBV25-1 with TRBJ1-2; D is possibly TRBD1 (5 bases). The CDR3 length is 13 residues. The germline V and J ends were trimmed by 6 bases and 6 bases, with 14 bases remaining between them. Germline V CDR1 and CDR2: MGHDK, SYGVNS. The CDR3 DNA is TGTGCCAGCAGCCACAGGAGAAGGGATGGCTACACCTTC. Protein sequence: CASSHRRRDGYTF.

Many counts were recorded for this clonotype. The rearrangement uses TRBV20-1 and TRBJ2-5, with D tentatively TRBD2 (6 bases). Looked up from germline, CDR1 is DFQATT and CDR2 is SNEGSKA (reference sequence). V lost 4 bases and J lost 4, with 16 bases in between. The CDR3 is made up of 14 amino acids. The DNA of the CDR3 is TGCAGTGCTACCTCCGGGGGAGTCGGAGAGACCCAGTACTTC. As protein: CSATSGGVGETQYF.

Many counts were recorded for this clonotype. The gene calls are TRBV7-9 and TRBJ2-7; no clear D. CDR3 length: 12 residues. Germline CDR1 SEHNR, CDR2 FQNEAQ (reference sequence). Trimming removed 5 bases at V and 6 bases at J, with 11 bases between. The CDR3 reads CASSTTRSEQYF. CDR3 nucleotides: TGTGCCAGCAGCACTACAAGGTCCGAGCAGTACTTC.

This clonotype was seen ten or more times. The chain couples TRBV29-1 to TRBJ1-1, with D tentatively TRBD1 (5 bases). Germline CDR1 reads SQVTM; CDR2 reads ANQGSEA. The CDR3 totals 12 residues. V lost 7 bases and J 0 bases, leaving 9 bases between the germline ends. This chain's CDR3 is CSAGGLNTEAFF. As DNA, the CDR3 is TGCAGCGCCGGGGGATTGAACACTGAAGCTTTCTTT.